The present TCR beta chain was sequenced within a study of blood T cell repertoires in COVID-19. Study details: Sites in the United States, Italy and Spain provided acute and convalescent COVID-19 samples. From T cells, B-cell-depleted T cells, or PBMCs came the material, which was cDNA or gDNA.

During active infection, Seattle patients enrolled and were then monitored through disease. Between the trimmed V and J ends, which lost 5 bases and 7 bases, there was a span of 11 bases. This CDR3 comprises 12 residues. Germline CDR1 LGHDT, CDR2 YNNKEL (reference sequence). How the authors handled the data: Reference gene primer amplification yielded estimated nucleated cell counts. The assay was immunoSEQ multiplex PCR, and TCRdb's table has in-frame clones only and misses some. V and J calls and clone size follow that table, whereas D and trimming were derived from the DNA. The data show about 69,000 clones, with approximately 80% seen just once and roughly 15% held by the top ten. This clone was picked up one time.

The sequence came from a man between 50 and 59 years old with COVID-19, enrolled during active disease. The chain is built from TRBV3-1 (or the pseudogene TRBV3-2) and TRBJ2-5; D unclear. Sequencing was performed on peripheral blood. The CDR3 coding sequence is TGTGCCAGCAGCGACCACACGGGGACCCAGTACTTC. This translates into CASSDHTGTQYF.